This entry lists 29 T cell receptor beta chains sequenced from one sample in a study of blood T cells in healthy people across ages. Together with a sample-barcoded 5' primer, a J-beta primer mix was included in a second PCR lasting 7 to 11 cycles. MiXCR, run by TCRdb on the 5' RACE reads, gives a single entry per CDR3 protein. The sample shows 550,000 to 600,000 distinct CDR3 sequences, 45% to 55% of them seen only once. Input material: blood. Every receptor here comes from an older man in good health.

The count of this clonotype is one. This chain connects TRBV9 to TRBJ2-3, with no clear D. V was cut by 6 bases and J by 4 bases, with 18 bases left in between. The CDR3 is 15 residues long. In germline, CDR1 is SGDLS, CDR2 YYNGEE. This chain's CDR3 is CASKAWDSLADTQYF. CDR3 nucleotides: TGTGCCAGCAAGGCGTGGGATTCTCTGGCAGATACGCAGTATTTT.

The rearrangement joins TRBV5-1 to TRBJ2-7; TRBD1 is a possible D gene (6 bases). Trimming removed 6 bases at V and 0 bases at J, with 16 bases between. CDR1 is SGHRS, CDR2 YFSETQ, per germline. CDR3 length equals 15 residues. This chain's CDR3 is CASNPTGQSSYEQYF. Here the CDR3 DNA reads TGCGCCAGCAATCCGACAGGCCAAAGCTCCTACGAGCAGTACTTC.

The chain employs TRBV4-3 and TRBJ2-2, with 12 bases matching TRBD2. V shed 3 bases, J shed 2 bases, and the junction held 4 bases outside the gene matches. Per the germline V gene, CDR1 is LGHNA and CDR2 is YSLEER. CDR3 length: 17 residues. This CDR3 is CASSQRLAGDNTGELFF. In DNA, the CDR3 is TGCGCCAGCAGCCAGAGACTAGCGGGGGACAACACCGGGGAGCTGTTTTTT.

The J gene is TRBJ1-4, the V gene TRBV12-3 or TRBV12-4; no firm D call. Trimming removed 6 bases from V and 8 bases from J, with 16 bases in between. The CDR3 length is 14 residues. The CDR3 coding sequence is TGTGCCAGCAGCCCCACGAAGGTGGGGGAAAAACTGTTTTTT. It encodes CASSPTKVGEKLFF.

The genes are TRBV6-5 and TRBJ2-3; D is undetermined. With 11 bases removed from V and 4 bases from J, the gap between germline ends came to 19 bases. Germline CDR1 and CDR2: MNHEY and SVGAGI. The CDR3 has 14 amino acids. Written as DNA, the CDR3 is TGTGCCGGCAAAGCTTCCCTCGGCGCAGATACGCAGTATTTT. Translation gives CAGKASLGADTQYF.

In DNA form, the CDR3 reads TGTGCCAGCAGTTTGCCGGGGGGGGCAGATACGCAGTATTTT. Translated, it gives CASSLPGGADTQYF. The chain uses TRBV27 and TRBJ2-3, with TRBD2 identical over 8 bases. CDR1 and CDR2 (germline): MNHEY, SMNVEV (reference sequence). The CDR3 totals 14 residues. V lost 3 bases, J lost 4 bases, and 3 bases stayed unmatched.

CDR3 sequence (DNA): TGTGCCAGCAAGCGGAGTCACGGTAATTCACCCCTCCACTTT. This sequence encodes CASKRSHGNSPLHF. This rearrangement joins TRBV12-3 or TRBV12-4 to TRBJ1-6; D not certain. V dropped 7 bases and J dropped 6 bases, with 13 bases sitting between them. The CDR3 extends over 14 amino acids.

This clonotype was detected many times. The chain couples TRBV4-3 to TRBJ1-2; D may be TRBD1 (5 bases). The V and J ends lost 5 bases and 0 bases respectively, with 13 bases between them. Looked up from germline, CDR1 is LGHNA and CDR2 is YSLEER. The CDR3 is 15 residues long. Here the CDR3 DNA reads TGCGCCAGCAGCATTCAGGGTGGGTCTAACTATGGCTACACCTTC. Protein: CASSIQGGSNYGYTF.

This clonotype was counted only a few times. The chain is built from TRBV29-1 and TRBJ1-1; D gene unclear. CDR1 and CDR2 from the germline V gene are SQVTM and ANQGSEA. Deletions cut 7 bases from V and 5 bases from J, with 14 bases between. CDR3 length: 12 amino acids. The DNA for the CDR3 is TGCAGCGCTGGTGGGTCGTGGACTGAAGCTTTCTTT. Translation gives CSAGGSWTEAFF.

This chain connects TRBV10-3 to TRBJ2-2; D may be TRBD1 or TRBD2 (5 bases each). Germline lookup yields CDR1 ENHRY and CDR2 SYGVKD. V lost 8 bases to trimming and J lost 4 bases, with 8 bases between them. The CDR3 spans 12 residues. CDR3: CAIFGGTGELFF. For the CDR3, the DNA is TGTGCCATCTTTGGGGGCACCGGGGAGCTGTTTTTT.

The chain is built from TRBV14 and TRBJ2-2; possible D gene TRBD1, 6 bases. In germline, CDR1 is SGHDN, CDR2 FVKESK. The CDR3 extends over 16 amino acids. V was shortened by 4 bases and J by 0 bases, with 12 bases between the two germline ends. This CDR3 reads CASSPGGGSNTGELFF. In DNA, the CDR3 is TGTGCCAGCAGCCCTGGGGGCGGGTCGAACACCGGGGAGCTGTTTTTT.

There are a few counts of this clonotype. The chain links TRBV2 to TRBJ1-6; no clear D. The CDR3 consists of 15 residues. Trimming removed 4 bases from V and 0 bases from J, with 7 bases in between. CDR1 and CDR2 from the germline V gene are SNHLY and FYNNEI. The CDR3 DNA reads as TGTGCCAGCAGTGGGGAGGGCTCCTATAATTCACCCCTCCACTTT. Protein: CASSGEGSYNSPLHF.

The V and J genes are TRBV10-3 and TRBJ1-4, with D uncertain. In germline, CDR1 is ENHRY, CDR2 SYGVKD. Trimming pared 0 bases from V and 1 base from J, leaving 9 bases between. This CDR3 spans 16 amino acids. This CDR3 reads CAISESRVGTNEKLFF. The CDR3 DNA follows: TGTGCCATCAGTGAGTCCAGAGTGGGAACTAATGAAAAACTGTTTTTT.

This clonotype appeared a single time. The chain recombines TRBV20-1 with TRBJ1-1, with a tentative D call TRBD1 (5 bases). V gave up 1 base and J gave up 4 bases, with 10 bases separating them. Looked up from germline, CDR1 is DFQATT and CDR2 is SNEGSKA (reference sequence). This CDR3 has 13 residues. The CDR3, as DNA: TGCAGTGCTAGAGTGGCGAGGGGCACTGAAGCTTTCTTT. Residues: CSARVARGTEAFF.

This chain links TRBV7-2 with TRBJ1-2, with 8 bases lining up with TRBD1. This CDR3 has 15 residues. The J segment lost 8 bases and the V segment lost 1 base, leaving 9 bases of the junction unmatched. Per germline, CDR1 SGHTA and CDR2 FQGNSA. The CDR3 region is CASSLVPGQGSGYTF. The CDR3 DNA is TGTGCCAGCAGCTTAGTTCCCGGACAGGGCTCGGGCTACACCTTC. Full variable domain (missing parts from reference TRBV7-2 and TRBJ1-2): GAGVSQSPSNKVTEKGKDVELRCDPISGHTALYWYRQSLGQGLEFLIYFQGNSAPDKSGLPSDRFSAERTGGSVSTLTIQRTQQEDSAVYLCASSLVPGQGSGYTFGSGTRLTVV.

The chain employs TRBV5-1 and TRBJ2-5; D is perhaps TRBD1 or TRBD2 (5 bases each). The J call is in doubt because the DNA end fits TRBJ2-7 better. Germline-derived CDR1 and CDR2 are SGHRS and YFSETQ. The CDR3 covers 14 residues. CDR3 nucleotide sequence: TGCGCCAGCACCGAATTGGGGGTTCAGGACGAGCAGTACTTC. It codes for CASTELGVQDEQYF.

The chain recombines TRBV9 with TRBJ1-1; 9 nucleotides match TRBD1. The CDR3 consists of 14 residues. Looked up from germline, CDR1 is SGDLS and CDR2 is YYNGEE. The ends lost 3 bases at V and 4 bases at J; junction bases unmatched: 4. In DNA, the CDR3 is TGTGCCAGCAGCGGGGGACAGGGTATCACTGAAGCTTTCTTT. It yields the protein CASSGGQGITEAFF.

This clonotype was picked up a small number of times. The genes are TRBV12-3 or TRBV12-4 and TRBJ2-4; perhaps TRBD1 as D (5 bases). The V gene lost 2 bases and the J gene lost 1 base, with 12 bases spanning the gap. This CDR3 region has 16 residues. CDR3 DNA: TGTGCCAGCAGTTTAAGGGCAGCAGGGGCCAAAAACATTCAGTACTTC. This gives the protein CASSLRAAGAKNIQYF.

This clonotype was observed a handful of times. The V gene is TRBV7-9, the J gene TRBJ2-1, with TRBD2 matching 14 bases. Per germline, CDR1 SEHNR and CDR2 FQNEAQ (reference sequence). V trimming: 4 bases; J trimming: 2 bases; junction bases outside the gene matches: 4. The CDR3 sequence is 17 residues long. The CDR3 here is CASSWPGLAGAYNEQFF. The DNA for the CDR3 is TGTGCCAGCAGCTGGCCGGGACTAGCGGGGGCCTACAATGAGCAGTTCTTC.

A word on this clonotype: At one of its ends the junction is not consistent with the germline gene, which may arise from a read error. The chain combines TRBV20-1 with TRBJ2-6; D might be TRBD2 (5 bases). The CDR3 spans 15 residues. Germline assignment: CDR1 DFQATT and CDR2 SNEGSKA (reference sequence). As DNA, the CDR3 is TGCAGTACTAGGTGGTGGGACTCTGGGGCCAACGTCCTGACTTTC. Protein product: CSTRWWDSGANVLTF.

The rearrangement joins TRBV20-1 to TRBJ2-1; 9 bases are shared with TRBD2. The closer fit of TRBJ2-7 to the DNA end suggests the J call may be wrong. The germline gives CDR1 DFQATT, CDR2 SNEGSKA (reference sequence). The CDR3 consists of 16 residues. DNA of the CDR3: TGCAGTGCTAGATCGCTAGCGGGATCCTCCTACAATGAGCAGTACTTC. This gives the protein CSARSLAGSSYNEQYF.

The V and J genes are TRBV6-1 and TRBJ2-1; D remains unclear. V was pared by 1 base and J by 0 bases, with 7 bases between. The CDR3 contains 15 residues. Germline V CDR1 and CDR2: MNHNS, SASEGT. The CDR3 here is CASSEGMSSYNEQFF. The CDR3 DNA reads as TGTGCCAGCAGTGAAGGGATGAGCTCCTACAATGAGCAGTTCTTC.

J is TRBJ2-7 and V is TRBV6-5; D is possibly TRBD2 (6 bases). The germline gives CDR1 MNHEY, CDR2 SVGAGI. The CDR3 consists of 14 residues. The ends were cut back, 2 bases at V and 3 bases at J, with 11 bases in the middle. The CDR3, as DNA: TGTGCCAGCAGTTACGCGGGACGGTACTACGAGCAGTACTTC. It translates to CASSYAGRYYEQYF.

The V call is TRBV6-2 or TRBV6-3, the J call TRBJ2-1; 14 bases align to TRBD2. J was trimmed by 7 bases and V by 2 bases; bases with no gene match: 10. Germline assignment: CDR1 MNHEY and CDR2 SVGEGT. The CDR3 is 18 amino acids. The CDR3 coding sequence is TGTGCCAGCAGTTACCTCCCGGGACTAGCGGGAGTGGTGAATGAGCAGTTCTTC. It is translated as CASSYLPGLAGVVNEQFF.

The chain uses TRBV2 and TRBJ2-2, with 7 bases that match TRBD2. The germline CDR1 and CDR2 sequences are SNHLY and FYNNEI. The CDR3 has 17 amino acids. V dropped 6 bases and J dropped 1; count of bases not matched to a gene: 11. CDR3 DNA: TGTGCCAGCAGCAGGGAGGGACTTCGACTGAACACCGGGGAGCTGTTTTTT. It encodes CASSREGLRLNTGELFF.

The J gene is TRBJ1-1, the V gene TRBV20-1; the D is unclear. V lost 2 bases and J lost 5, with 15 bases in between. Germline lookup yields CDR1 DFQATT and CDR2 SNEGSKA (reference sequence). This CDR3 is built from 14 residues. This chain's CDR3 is CSARNTGGSTEAFF. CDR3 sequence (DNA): TGCAGTGCTAGAAACACCGGAGGGAGTACTGAAGCTTTCTTT.

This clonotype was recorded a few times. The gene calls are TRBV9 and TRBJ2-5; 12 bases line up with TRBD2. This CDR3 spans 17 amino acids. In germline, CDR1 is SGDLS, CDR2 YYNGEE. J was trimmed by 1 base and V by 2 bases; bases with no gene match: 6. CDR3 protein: CASSVSGGLAGQETQYF. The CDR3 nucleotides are TGTGCCAGCAGCGTTTCGGGGGGACTAGCGGGCCAAGAGACCCAGTACTTC.

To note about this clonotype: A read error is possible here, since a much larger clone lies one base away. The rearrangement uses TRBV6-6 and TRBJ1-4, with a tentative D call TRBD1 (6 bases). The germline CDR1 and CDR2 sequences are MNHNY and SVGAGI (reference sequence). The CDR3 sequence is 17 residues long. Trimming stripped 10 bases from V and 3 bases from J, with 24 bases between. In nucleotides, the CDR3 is TGTGCCAACCATAGAGGGGGGAGGACGACGGCTAATGAAAAACTGTTTTTT. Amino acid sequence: CANHRGGRTTANEKLFF.

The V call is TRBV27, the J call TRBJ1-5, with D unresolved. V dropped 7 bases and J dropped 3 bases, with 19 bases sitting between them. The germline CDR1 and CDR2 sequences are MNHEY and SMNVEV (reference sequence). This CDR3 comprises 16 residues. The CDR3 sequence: CASTPNGGRNNQPQHF. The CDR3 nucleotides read TGTGCCAGCACCCCCAATGGTGGGCGGAACAATCAGCCCCAGCATTTT.